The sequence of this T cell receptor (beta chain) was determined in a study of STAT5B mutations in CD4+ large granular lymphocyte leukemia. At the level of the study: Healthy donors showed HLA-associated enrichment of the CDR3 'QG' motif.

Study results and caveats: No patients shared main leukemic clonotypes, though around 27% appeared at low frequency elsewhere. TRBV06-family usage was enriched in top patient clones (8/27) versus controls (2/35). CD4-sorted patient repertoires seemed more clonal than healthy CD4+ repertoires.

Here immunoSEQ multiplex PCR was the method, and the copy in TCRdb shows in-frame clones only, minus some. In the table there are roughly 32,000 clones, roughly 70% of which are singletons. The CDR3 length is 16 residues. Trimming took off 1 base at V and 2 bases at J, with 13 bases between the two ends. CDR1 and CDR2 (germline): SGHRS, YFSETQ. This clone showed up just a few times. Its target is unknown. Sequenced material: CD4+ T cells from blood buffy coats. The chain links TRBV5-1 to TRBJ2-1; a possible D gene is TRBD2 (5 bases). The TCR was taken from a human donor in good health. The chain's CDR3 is CASSLMGARTYNEQFF. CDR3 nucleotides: TGCGCCAGCAGCTTGATGGGAGCCCGGACCTACAATGAGCAGTTCTTC.